The 9 T cell receptor beta chains reported below all come from one sample, sequenced in a study of OX40 agonist ivuxolimab in advanced cancers. Generated by immunoSEQ multiplex PCR, the TCRdb table keeps only in-frame clones and is missing some. Among more than 50,000 clones listed, around 86% were seen once. Sequencing was performed on CD4+ or CD8+ T cells sorted from blood, taken in a trial of the OX40 agonist ivuxolimab. These receptors all come from an adult with an advanced solid tumor such as melanoma, head and neck, liver or kidney cancer.

The chain couples TRBV5-6 to TRBJ2-7; 9 nucleotides agree with TRBD2. Germline V gene data show CDR1 as SGHDT and CDR2 as YYEEEE. The CDR3 is 14 residues long. V gave up 0 bases and J gave up 3 bases; unmatched junction bases: 1. CDR3 region: CASSLGTSVYEQYF. The CDR3 bases are TGTGCCAGCAGCTTGGGGACTAGCGTCTACGAGCAGTACTTC. The entire variable domain, with the rest obtained from reference TRBV5-6 and TRBJ2-7, is as follows: DAGVTQSPTHLIKTRGQQVTLRCSPKSGHDTVSWYQQALGQGPQFIFQYYEEEERQRGNFPDRFSGHQFPNYSSELNVNALLLGDSALYLCASSLGTSVYEQYFGPGTRLTVT.

The V call is TRBV9, the J call TRBJ1-1, with TRBD1 matching over 7 bases. Trimming took 2 bases from V and 0 from J; bases not matched to a gene: 4. Germline CDR1 and CDR2: SGDLS and YYNGEE. This CDR3 has 15 residues. CDR3 nucleotides: TGTGCCAGCAGCGTGGTGGGACAGTTGAACACTGAAGCTTTCTTT. The encoded protein is CASSVVGQLNTEAFF. The variable domain in full, with the rest retrieved from reference TRBV9 and TRBJ1-1, is DSGVTQTPKHLITATGQRVTLRCSPRSGDLSVYWYQQSLDQGLQFLIQYYNGEERAKGNILERFSAQQFPDLHSELNLSSLELGDSALYFCASSVVGQLNTEAFFGQGTRLTVV.

J is TRBJ2-1 and V is TRBV27, with a weak D call TRBD2 (5 bases). CDR3 length: 14 residues. The germline V gene encodes CDR1 MNHEY and CDR2 SMNVEV (reference sequence). Trimming pared 0 bases from V and 7 bases from J, leaving 10 bases between. The CDR3 is CASSLSRGWNEQFF. CDR3 DNA: TGTGCCAGCAGTTTATCGAGAGGGTGGAATGAGCAGTTCTTC.

The chain couples TRBV27 to TRBJ1-2; D is unresolved. Per germline, CDR1 MNHEY and CDR2 SMNVEV (reference sequence). The CDR3 runs 14 residues. Deletions cut 0 bases from V and 3 bases from J, with 8 bases between. The CDR3 sequence: CASSLSQRDYGYTF. Here the CDR3 DNA reads TGTGCCAGCAGTTTATCACAGAGGGACTATGGCTACACCTTC.

The chain links TRBV7-3 to TRBJ2-1; D is possibly TRBD1 or TRBD2 (5 bases each). Germline V CDR1 and CDR2: SGHTA, FQGTGA. V shed 4 bases and J shed 6 bases, with 7 bases lying between them. CDR3 size: 12 residues. CDR3 sequence: CASSWGINEQFF. CDR3 bases: TGTGCCAGCAGCTGGGGGATCAATGAGCAGTTCTTC.

The J gene is TRBJ2-3, the V gene TRBV9; TRBD2 matches at 10 bases. The germline V gene has CDR1 SGDLS and CDR2 YYNGEE. V lost 1 base, J lost 0 bases, and 2 bases stayed unmatched. There are 16 residues in the CDR3. The CDR3 reads CASSVISGGSTDTQYF. The CDR3 coding sequence is TGTGCCAGCAGCGTAATTAGCGGGGGGAGCACAGATACGCAGTATTTT.

The chain uses TRBV9 and TRBJ2-7; D may be TRBD2 (5 bases). The germline V gene has CDR1 SGDLS and CDR2 YYNGEE. CDR3 length: 14 residues. Trimming removed 3 bases at V and 3 bases at J, with 13 bases between. The CDR3 here is CASSAGLGIYEQYF. The DNA for the CDR3 is TGTGCCAGCAGCGCCGGACTGGGGATCTACGAGCAGTACTTC. The full variable domain, with the rest looked up from reference TRBV9 and TRBJ2-7, is DSGVTQTPKHLITATGQRVTLRCSPRSGDLSVYWYQQSLDQGLQFLIQYYNGEERAKGNILERFSAQQFPDLHSELNLSSLELGDSALYFCASSAGLGIYEQYFGPGTRLTVT.

This rearrangement joins TRBV27 to TRBJ1-1; no reliable D call. The CDR3 contains 13 residues. Germline CDR1 and CDR2: MNHEY and SMNVEV (reference sequence). The germline V and J ends were trimmed by 5 bases and 0 bases, with 7 bases remaining between them. The CDR3 bases are TGTGCCAGCAGTGGAGTGATGAACACTGAAGCTTTCTTT. Translation gives CASSGVMNTEAFF.

Comments on this clone: Additional DNA sequences in this sample encode the identical CDR3. The chain links TRBV19 to TRBJ2-7; D not resolved. Between the trimmed V and J ends, which lost 3 bases and 2 bases, there was a span of 8 bases. The germline gives CDR1 LNHDA, CDR2 SQIVND (reference sequence). The CDR3 consists of 13 residues. CDR3: CASSIGGAYEQYF. The CDR3 nucleotides are TGTGCCAGTAGTATCGGCGGAGCCTACGAGCAGTACTTC.